This T cell receptor beta chain originates from a study of graft-versus-host responses after intestinal transplantation. At the level of the study: Anti-thymocyte globulin served as induction for all recipients, who then took tacrolimus and steroids for approximately 3 years.

Tissue from the graft was processed to free its intraepithelial and lamina propria lymphocytes. Details on this clone: Its cognate antigen is unknown.

The junction had 5 bases not matched to a gene; V was cut back by 6 bases and J by 6 bases. CDR3 length: 12 amino acids. Germline V gene sequence: CDR1 SEHNR, CDR2 FQNEAQ (reference sequence). Some clones are missing from TCRdb's copy, which holds only in-frame ones; the method was immunoSEQ multiplex PCR. The top ten clones hold 20% to 30% of a sample with 15,000 or so clones, around 70% of them seen once. The study's findings and limits: Patients who carried graft-donor T cell macrochimerism also had high graft-versus-host to host-versus-graft clonal ratios in their allografts.

The sample consisted of ileum tissue, taken around 700 days after intestinal transplantation. V is TRBV7-9 and J is TRBJ2-7, with 7 nucleotides matching TRBD1. The clonotype comes from a human patient who received an intestinal transplant, so some T cells may come from the graft donor. The CDR3 here is CASRADRVEQYF. CDR3 in DNA: TGTGCCAGCAGAGCCGACAGGGTCGAGCAGTACTTC.